The clone carrying this T cell receptor (beta chain) was counted a few times. Its specificity is not known. A second about 7 to 11 cycle PCR used barcoded and J-beta primers. TCRdb independently ran MiXCR on the 5' RACE reads; one entry per CDR3 protein. The data show 1 million or so distinct CDR3 sequences, with less than 25% seen just once and approximately 0.75% held by the top ten. The CDR3 length is 16 residues. Trimming shortened V by 8 bases and J by 5 bases, and 21 bases separated the two germline ends. Germline V gives CDR1 LGHNT, CDR2 FRNRAP. The sample originates from a study of blood T cells in healthy people across ages. Study-wide results and limits: Among T cells, TCR beta diversity per million cells dropped roughly linearly as age rose.

This sample also belongs to another study, concerning T cells of mothers and their children.

The sequencing input was blood. V gene TRBV12-5 combines with J gene TRBJ1-4; D uncertain. The sequence came from a girl aged 2-10 years in good health. The DNA of the CDR3 is TGTGCTAGTCGTATGGACGGATACAGACCAAATGAAAAACTGTTTTTT. Translation: CASRMDGYRPNEKLFF.